Below are 30 T cell receptor beta chains sequenced from a single sample in a study of T cells after posttransplantation cyclophosphamide. TCRdb's table, derived via immunoSEQ multiplex PCR, lists solely in-frame clones and lacks some. In the table there are approximately 28,000 clones, over 80% of which are singletons. Cells defined as naive were viable CD3+CD4+ or CD3+CD8+ and CCR7+CD45RA+CD45RO-CD95-CD27+CD28+. The sequencing sample was made of naive CD4+ T cells sorted from PBMCs. All receptors come from a woman aged 60 to 75 in good health, CMV-negative, and a related stem cell transplant donor.

The J gene is TRBJ2-3, the V gene TRBV7-3; D may be TRBD2 (7 bases). Germline V gene data show CDR1 as SGHTA and CDR2 as FQGTGA. CDR3 length: 15 residues. V dropped 5 bases and J dropped 5 bases, with 17 bases sitting between them. CDR3 residues: CASSRTRGAVDTQYF. The CDR3 DNA reads as TGTGCCAGCAGCCGGACACGGGGGGCGGTAGATACGCAGTATTTT.

The chain joins TRBV5-1 to TRBJ1-1; D perhaps matches TRBD1 (5 bases). Trimming took off 3 bases at V and 6 bases at J, with 21 bases between the two ends. The germline gives CDR1 SGHRS, CDR2 YFSETQ. The CDR3 is made up of 16 amino acids. The CDR3 DNA follows: TGCGCCAGCAGCTCCCGACAGATTTCTGGTGGGGCTGAAGCTTTCTTT. Translation: CASSSRQISGGAEAFF.

The chain links TRBV7-9 to TRBJ2-7, with 7 bases aligning to TRBD1. J gave up 3 bases and V 4 bases, and 9 bases lay outside the gene matches. The CDR3 is made up of 15 amino acids. Germline values: CDR1 SEHNR, CDR2 FQNEAQ (reference sequence). CDR3 sequence (DNA): TGTGCCAGCAGCTGGGAAGGGGGCAGGGGCTACGAGCAGTACTTC. Translating it yields CASSWEGGRGYEQYF.

The rearrangement joins TRBV30 to TRBJ1-1; 7 nucleotides agree with TRBD1. Germline loops: CDR1 GTSNPN, CDR2 SVGIG (reference sequence). The CDR3 is 12 residues long. The V segment lost 6 bases and the J segment 5 bases; nucleotides outside the gene matches: 6. The CDR3 coding sequence is TGTGCCTGCAGGGGGGCATGGACTGAAGCTTTCTTT. Amino acid sequence: CACRGAWTEAFF.

In nucleotides, the CDR3 is TGCGCCAGCAGCTCGACAGGGGCAATCTCTGGGGCCAACGTCCTGACTTTC. Its translation is CASSSTGAISGANVLTF. This chain links TRBV5-1 with TRBJ2-6; 8 bases are shared with TRBD1. Germline CDR1 is SGHRS and CDR2 is YFSETQ. CDR3 length: 17 amino acids. Germline trimming cut 3 bases from V and 0 bases from J; bases unmatched to any gene: 5.

V is TRBV30 and J is TRBJ2-5, with 9 bases lining up with TRBD1. The DNA end is more similar to TRBJ2-7, so the J call may be wrong. The germline CDR1 and CDR2 sequences are GTSNPN and SVGIG (reference sequence). The CDR3 spans 15 residues. The CDR3 spells CAWSVSGTGPYEQYF. The CDR3 DNA reads as TGTGCCTGGAGTGTCTCGGGGACAGGGCCCTACGAGCAGTACTTC.

Only one count was recorded for this clone. The chain is built from TRBV10-3 and TRBJ1-1; a weak D match, TRBD1 (5 bases). Deletions cut 6 bases from V and 6 bases from J, with 14 bases between. Per germline, CDR1 ENHRY and CDR2 SYGVKD. This CDR3 is 13 amino acids long. The CDR3 sequence is CAISPGLPSEAFF. CDR3 nucleotide sequence: TGTGCCATCAGCCCGGGACTCCCGTCTGAAGCTTTCTTT.

This sequence joins TRBV5-5 and TRBJ1-4, with D tentatively TRBD1 (5 bases). This CDR3 has 12 residues. Trimming took off 2 bases at V and 7 bases at J, with 6 bases between the two ends. CDR1 is SGHKS and CDR2 is YYEKEE in the germline V gene (reference sequence). The CDR3 is CASSFQGEKLFF. CDR3 coding DNA: TGTGCCAGCAGCTTTCAGGGTGAAAAACTGTTTTTT.

This chain joins TRBV7-9 and TRBJ2-3; D perhaps matches TRBD1 (6 bases). This CDR3 has 13 amino acids. V dropped 5 bases and J dropped 6 bases, with 12 bases sitting between them. The V gene's germline CDR1 is SEHNR and CDR2 FQNEAQ (reference sequence). CDR3 residues: CASSHNDRDTQYF. CDR3 sequence (DNA): TGTGCCAGCAGCCATAATGACAGGGATACGCAGTATTTT. Full variable domain (remainder filled in from reference TRBV7-9 and TRBJ2-3): DTGVSQNPRHKITKRGQNVTFRCDPISEHNRLYWYRQTLGQGPEFLTYFQNEAQLEKSRLLSDRFSAERPKGSFSTLEIQRTEQGDSAMYLCASSHNDRDTQYFGPGTRLTVL.

In this sample, this clone turned up a few times. V usage is TRBV13 and J usage is TRBJ1-3; 8 nucleotides align to TRBD1. V lost 5 bases and J lost 0; bases outside the gene matches: 9. This CDR3 has 17 amino acids. Germline lookup yields CDR1 PRHDT and CDR2 FYEKMQ (reference sequence). The CDR3 DNA is TGTGCCAGCAGCGGACAGGGCGTCTTTGGCTCTGGAAACACCATATATTTT. Its protein product is CASSGQGVFGSGNTIYF.

This rearrangement joins TRBV7-2 to TRBJ1-5, with D possibly TRBD1 on 6 matching bases. CDR3 size: 15 residues. Germline CDR1 reads SGHTA; CDR2 reads FQGNSA. The V and J ends lost 4 bases and 3 bases respectively, with 13 bases between them. This CDR3 reads CASSSLGQHNQPQHF. In nucleotides, the CDR3 is TGTGCCAGCAGCTCCCTGGGACAACACAATCAGCCCCAGCATTTT.

The genes are TRBV30 and TRBJ2-7, with 9 positions matching TRBD2. Germline V gene sequence: CDR1 GTSNPN, CDR2 SVGIG (reference sequence). This CDR3 has 12 amino acids. V was clipped by 5 bases and J by 6 bases; unmatched bases: 5. The DNA for the CDR3 is TGTGCCTGGGCGGGAGGGGACCGCGAGCAGTACTTC. Translation gives CAWAGGDREQYF.

The J gene is TRBJ2-6, the V gene TRBV18, with D perhaps matching TRBD1 (6 bases). The CDR3 is 18 residues long. Germline CDR1 reads KGHSH; CDR2 reads LQKENI. V was clipped by 4 bases and J by 0 bases, with 16 bases between them. The CDR3 here is CASSLSGTLASGANVLTF. In DNA form, the CDR3 reads TGTGCCAGCTCACTCTCCGGGACACTGGCCTCTGGGGCCAACGTCCTGACTTTC.

This clone was seen once. The chain couples TRBV5-1 to TRBJ1-2; TRBD1 might be the D (5 bases). Trimming stripped 0 bases from V and 3 bases from J, with 9 bases between. Germline-derived CDR1 and CDR2 are SGHRS and YFSETQ. CDR3 length: 14 amino acids. The CDR3 coding sequence is TGCGCCAGCAGCTTGGGGGGCATTGACTATGGCTACACCTTC. Encoded protein: CASSLGGIDYGYTF.

The chain employs TRBV30 and TRBJ2-2; D not resolved. The CDR3 spans 14 residues. V was trimmed by 3 bases and J by 5 bases, leaving 13 bases between them. Germline V gives CDR1 GTSNPN, CDR2 SVGIG (reference sequence). The CDR3 is CAWRLTGGTGELFF. The CDR3 nucleotides read TGTGCCTGGAGACTGACCGGCGGAACCGGGGAGCTGTTTTTT. The full variable domain, with the rest looked up from reference TRBV30 and TRBJ2-2, is SQTIHQWPATLVQPVGSPLSLECTVEGTSNPNLYWYRQAAGRGLQLLFYSVGIGQISSEVPQNLSASRPQDRQFILSSKKLLLSDSGFYLCAWRLTGGTGELFFGEGSRLTVL.

J is TRBJ2-1 and V is TRBV19, with TRBD1 identical over 9 bases. Germline trimming cut 8 bases from V and 3 bases from J; bases unmatched to any gene: 14. Germline V gene data show CDR1 as LNHDA and CDR2 as SQIVND (reference sequence). There are 17 residues in the CDR3. As DNA, the CDR3 is TGTGCCAGTCGACTAACACGGGACAGGGTTTTCTACAATGAGCAGTTCTTC. The encoded protein is CASRLTRDRVFYNEQFF.

The chain couples TRBV28 to TRBJ1-2; no reliable D call. CDR3 length equals 13 residues. Per germline, CDR1 MDHEN and CDR2 SYDVKM. Trimming cost V 1 base and J 8 bases, with 11 bases left between them. The CDR3 DNA sequence: TGTGCCAGCAGTTTATCCTCTAGTTACGGCTACACCTTC. It codes for CASSLSSSYGYTF.

The chain recombines TRBV27 with TRBJ1-5; the match to TRBD1 covers 7 bases. Germline V gene data show CDR1 as MNHEY and CDR2 as SMNVEV (reference sequence). J lost 7 bases, V lost 4 bases, and 7 bases had no gene match. CDR3 length equals 14 residues. CDR3 in DNA: TGTGCCAGCAGTTCCCAGGGGGAGCGGCAGCCCCAGCATTTT. The encoded protein is CASSSQGERQPQHF.

The chain uses TRBV25-1 and TRBJ2-6; tentative D call: TRBD1 (6 bases). This CDR3 spans 14 amino acids. Germline V gene data show CDR1 as MGHDK and CDR2 as SYGVNS. V was clipped by 6 bases and J by 1 base, with 7 bases between them. The CDR3 nucleotides read TGTGCCAGCAGCACAGGGTCTGGGGCCAACGTCCTGACTTTC. Translation gives CASSTGSGANVLTF. Filled out from reference TRBV25-1 and TRBJ2-6, the complete variable domain reads EADIYQTPRYLVIGTGKKITLECSQTMGHDKMYWYQQDPGMELHLIHYSYGVNSTEKGDLSSESTVSRIRTEHFPLTLESARPSHTSQYLCASSTGSGANVLTFGAGSRLTVL.

The chain couples TRBV18 to TRBJ1-1; D unclear. V shed 4 bases and J shed 1 base, with 13 bases lying between them. The CDR3 is 15 amino acids. Per the germline V gene, CDR1 is KGHSH and CDR2 is LQKENI. This chain's CDR3 is CASSLQRGKNTEAFF. CDR3 nucleotide sequence: TGTGCCAGCTCACTACAACGGGGTAAGAACACTGAAGCTTTCTTT.

This sequence joins TRBV11-2 and TRBJ1-1; D is undetermined. Germline loops: CDR1 SGHAT, CDR2 FQNNGV. The CDR3 sequence is 14 residues long. Deletions cut 2 bases from V and 0 bases from J, with 7 bases between. CDR3 coding DNA: TGTGCCAGCAGCTTACTGACTTTGAACACTGAAGCTTTCTTT. Translating it yields CASSLLTLNTEAFF.

V is TRBV4-1 and J is TRBJ2-7; 7 bases match TRBD1. Germline values: CDR1 MGHRA, CDR2 YSYEKL. This CDR3 is 13 amino acids long. V gave up 0 bases and J gave up 6 bases; unmatched junction bases: 2. The CDR3 sequence is CASSQDNRGEQYF. CDR3 coding DNA: TGCGCCAGCAGCCAAGATAACAGGGGCGAGCAGTACTTC.

This clone was found a few times. The chain links TRBV19 to TRBJ1-2; 7 bases are shared with TRBD1. Germline trimming cut 3 bases from V and 5 bases from J; bases unmatched to any gene: 3. The CDR3 has 13 amino acids. CDR1 is LNHDA and CDR2 is SQIVND in the germline V gene (reference sequence). The CDR3 DNA reads TGTGCCAGTAGTATCGGACAGGAGTATGGCTACACCTTC. Protein sequence: CASSIGQEYGYTF.

DNA for the CDR3: TGTGCCAGCAGCAAGCGCGGGACAGGGGTTGAGACCCAGTACTTC. This gives the protein CASSKRGTGVETQYF. The chain recombines TRBV9 with TRBJ2-5; 10 bases line up with TRBD1. This CDR3 is built from 15 residues. Germline CDR1 is SGDLS and CDR2 is YYNGEE. Trimming removed 4 bases from V and 5 bases from J; junction bases left unmatched: 8.

This rearrangement joins TRBV9 to TRBJ1-2; D is uncertain. Germline V lookup: CDR1 SGDLS, CDR2 YYNGEE. CDR3 size: 15 residues. V was cut by 7 bases and J by 4 bases, with 20 bases left in between. The CDR3 nucleotides read TGTGCCAGCGAACCCCCTAGCCTCTCTAGCTATGGCTACACCTTC. This codes for CASEPPSLSSYGYTF.

The chain links TRBV28 to TRBJ1-2, with TRBD1 matching 8 bases. V shed 4 bases and J 9 bases; nucleotides not matched to a gene: 10. CDR3 length equals 14 residues. The V gene's germline CDR1 is MDHEN and CDR2 SYDVKM. The DNA for the CDR3 is TGTGCCAGCAGTTCCCAGGGGGCGAGAGATCGCTACACCTTC. The encoded protein is CASSSQGARDRYTF.

The chain has TRBV5-4 and TRBJ2-7, with TRBD1 matching 7 bases. CDR1 and CDR2 (germline): SGHNT, YYREEE (reference sequence). There are 13 residues in the CDR3. CDR3 amino acids: CAEGRQGTYEQYF. The CDR3 DNA reads TGTGCTGAGGGGCGACAGGGTACCTACGAGCAGTACTTC.

The J gene is TRBJ1-1, the V gene TRBV27; D is perhaps TRBD1 (5 bases). The V end lost 0 bases, the J end lost 5 bases, and 16 bases lay between the germline ends. CDR1 and CDR2 (germline): MNHEY, SMNVEV (reference sequence). This CDR3 has 16 residues. CDR3 in DNA: TGTGCCAGCAGTTTATCGTGGAGGGGAATTCGTACTGAAGCTTTCTTT. It codes for CASSLSWRGIRTEAFF.

This chain joins TRBV10-3 and TRBJ2-7; TRBD1 might be the D (7 bases). The V and J ends lost 11 bases and 1 base respectively, with 9 bases between them. The CDR3 extends over 11 amino acids. CDR1 and CDR2 from the germline V gene are ENHRY and SYGVKD. CDR3 protein: CAAGQSYEQYF. DNA of the CDR3: TGTGCCGCGGGACAGTCCTACGAGCAGTACTTC.

The chain has TRBV28 and TRBJ2-1; 8 bases match TRBD2. V gave up 6 bases and J gave up 4 bases; unmatched junction bases: 11. Germline V gene sequence: CDR1 MDHEN, CDR2 SYDVKM. This CDR3 is built from 16 residues. CDR3 in DNA: TGTGCCAGCAGCCCTCAGGCTCGGGGGGGTTACAATGAGCAGTTCTTC. Translating gives CASSPQARGGYNEQFF.